The 11 T cell receptor beta chains listed next were all sequenced from one sample in a study of blood T cell repertoires in COVID-19 (dated by TCRdb to about 2020). Library preparation employed the immunoSEQ multiplex PCR assay. TCRdb carries this immuneACCESS record with in-frame sequences only. Its versions omit some clonotypes, under half of them owing to an unresolved V gene in the studies checked, with the rest unexplained. The sample data list tens of thousands of clones, and 90% of these were observed just once. In total, the top ten clones hold roughly 0.47% of the sample. Sequenced material: peripheral blood. These receptors all come from a man aged 50 or older with COVID-19, enrolled during active disease.

The V call is TRBV7-2, the J call TRBJ1-4; D ambiguous. The ends were cut back, 5 bases at V and 3 bases at J, with 10 bases in the middle. CDR1 and CDR2 from the germline V gene are SGHTA and FQGNSA. The CDR3 is 14 residues long. CDR3 in amino acids: CASSPSQANEKLFF. The CDR3 coding sequence is TGTGCCAGCAGCCCGTCCCAGGCTAATGAAAAACTGTTTTTT.

The rearrangement links TRBV2 to TRBJ2-1; 14 nucleotides agree with TRBD2. Germline V CDR1 and CDR2: SNHLY, FYNNEI. The CDR3 consists of 16 residues. V lost 6 bases to trimming and J lost 10 bases; unmatched junction nucleotides: 11. Written as DNA, the CDR3 is TGTGCCAGCAGACCGCCGGGACTAGCGGGAGTCAGGGAGCAGTTCTTC. This sequence encodes CASRPPGLAGVREQFF.

The rearrangement joins TRBV6-5 to TRBJ2-7; 9 positions agree with TRBD1. CDR1 is MNHEY and CDR2 is SVGAGI in the germline V gene. J gave up 5 bases and V 0 bases, and 5 bases lay outside the gene matches. The CDR3 contains 15 residues. The CDR3 is CASSYSGTGRDEQYF. The CDR3 DNA is TGTGCCAGCAGTTACTCCGGGACAGGGCGCGACGAGCAGTACTTC.

CDR3 amino acids: CASSQIPGQGFSSGGYTF. In DNA, the CDR3 is TGTGCCAGCAGCCAAATACCGGGACAGGGGTTCTCTTCGGGAGGCTACACCTTC. The rearrangement links TRBV7-6 to TRBJ1-2; 10 nucleotides agree with TRBD1. In germline, CDR1 is SGHVS, CDR2 FNYEAQ. After removal of 5 bases from V and 8 bases from J, the junction contained 20 bases not matched to a gene. The CDR3 is made up of 18 amino acids.

This rearrangement joins TRBV5-1 to TRBJ2-2; D is unresolved. The V gene lost 0 bases and the J gene lost 2 bases, with 5 bases spanning the gap. The germline gives CDR1 SGHRS, CDR2 YFSETQ. CDR3 size: 14 residues. Here the CDR3 DNA reads TGCGCCAGCAGCTTGGACAGAAACACCGGGGAGCTGTTTTTT. Translation gives CASSLDRNTGELFF.

This chain joins TRBV19 and TRBJ1-5; 7 bases align to TRBD1. V trimming: 6 bases; J trimming: 7 bases; junction bases outside the gene matches: 9. Germline CDR1 reads LNHDA; CDR2 reads SQIVND (reference sequence). The CDR3 loop spans 14 amino acids. CDR3 nucleotide sequence: TGTGCCAGTAGCCCCCCGAAAGGGGGCCAGCCCCAGCATTTT. It encodes CASSPPKGGQPQHF.

The chain has TRBV5-1 and TRBJ2-1, with a possible D match to TRBD2 (6 bases). This CDR3 has 15 amino acids. Trimming removed 4 bases from V and 4 bases from J, with 15 bases in between. The V gene's germline CDR1 is SGHRS and CDR2 YFSETQ. CDR3 nucleotides: TGCGCCAGCAGCCCCGGGGGTTCGACTTACAATGAGCAGTTCTTC. Amino acid sequence: CASSPGGSTYNEQFF.

The J gene is TRBJ1-5, the V gene TRBV5-1; 9 bases are a match to TRBD1. Per the germline V gene, CDR1 is SGHRS and CDR2 is YFSETQ. The CDR3 consists of 20 residues. The ends lost 0 bases at V and 7 bases at J; junction bases unmatched: 20. CDR3 sequence (DNA): TGCGCCAGCAGCTTGGCCGCATTTCCCCCGGGACAGGGCAGGTTCCAGCCCCAGCATTTT. It yields the protein CASSLAAFPPGQGRFQPQHF.

In its sample, this clone was seen a few times. The V call is TRBV2, the J call TRBJ1-6; D uncertain. Germline V gene sequence: CDR1 SNHLY, CDR2 FYNNEI. The CDR3 extends over 12 amino acids. Trimming removed 2 bases from V and 10 bases from J, with 6 bases in between. CDR3 protein: CASSESESPLHF. CDR3 nucleotides: TGTGCCAGCAGTGAATCCGAGTCACCCCTCCACTTT.

The rearrangement uses TRBV7-9 and TRBJ2-7; 7 nucleotides align to TRBD2. The trim removed 2 bases at V and 0 bases at J, leaving 7 bases unmatched. This CDR3 comprises 16 residues. Germline-derived CDR1 and CDR2 are SEHNR and FQNEAQ (reference sequence). The CDR3 protein is CASSLKSSGTSYEQYF. The CDR3 DNA reads as TGTGCCAGCAGCTTAAAGTCTAGCGGAACCTCCTACGAGCAGTACTTC.

This CDR3 is CASSRRTGGRSVQETQYF. The CDR3 DNA reads TGCGCCAGCAGCCGTCGGACAGGGGGCAGGTCGGTCCAAGAGACCCAGTACTTC. V usage is TRBV5-1 and J usage is TRBJ2-5, with TRBD1 matching 11 bases. The CDR3 extends over 18 amino acids. After removal of 4 bases from V and 1 base from J, the junction contained 12 bases not matched to a gene. The germline gives CDR1 SGHRS, CDR2 YFSETQ. Supplemented by reference TRBV5-1 and TRBJ2-5, the full variable domain reads KAGVTQTPRYLIKTRGQQVTLSCSPISGHRSVSWYQQTPGQGLQFLFEYFSETQRNKGNFPGRFSGRQFSNSRSEMNVSTLELGDSALYLCASSRRTGGRSVQETQYFGPGTRLLVL.